A single sample is the source of the 13 T cell receptor beta chains below, sequenced in a study of STAT5B mutations in CD4+ large granular lymphocyte leukemia (dated by TCRdb to about 2022). The library was built by means of the immunoSEQ multiplex PCR assay. TCRdb provides this immuneACCESS table in a form limited to in-frame rearrangements. Some clones are lacking; in checked studies, under half of them reflect an unresolved V gene, and why the rest are absent is not known. The sample data list approximately 32,000 clones, and around 88% of these were observed just once. The ten largest clones capture 0.97% of the sample. Sequencing was carried out using CD4+ T cells from blood buffy coats. All receptors come from a human donor in good health.

V is TRBV10-3 and J is TRBJ2-7; 10 bases agree with TRBD2. The germline V gene encodes CDR1 ENHRY and CDR2 SYGVKD. The CDR3 is made up of 16 amino acids. With V trimmed by 8 bases and J by 4 bases, 14 bases remained unmatched. Written as DNA, the CDR3 is TGTGCCATCCAGCTGAGTCCTAGCGGGAGTTCTTACGAGCAGTACTTC. Residues: CAIQLSPSGSSYEQYF.

This clone occurred once. The gene calls are TRBV7-6 and TRBJ2-2; D tentatively fits TRBD1 or TRBD2 (5 bases each). The CDR3 length is 15 residues. Germline CDR1 is SGHVS and CDR2 is FNYEAQ. The germline V and J ends were trimmed by 2 bases and 1 base, with 8 bases remaining between them. The CDR3 spells CASSLTGQNTGELFF. CDR3 in DNA: TGTGCCAGCAGCTTAACGGGGCAGAACACCGGGGAGCTGTTTTTT.

The chain carries TRBV19 and TRBJ2-3, with a weak D call TRBD1 (6 bases). Germline V gives CDR1 LNHDA, CDR2 SQIVND (reference sequence). The CDR3 is 14 residues long. Trimming removed 7 bases from V and 6 bases from J, with 17 bases in between. CDR3 residues: CASTPRGGWDTQYF. DNA of the CDR3: TGTGCCAGTACTCCTAGAGGGGGTTGGGATACGCAGTATTTT.

This chain connects TRBV5-4 to TRBJ1-3, with D unresolved. Germline assignment: CDR1 SGHNT and CDR2 YYREEE (reference sequence). Trimming removed 4 bases at V and 0 bases at J, with 11 bases between. The CDR3 runs 15 residues. This CDR3 is CASSTDGFSGNTIYF. The CDR3 DNA follows: TGTGCCAGCAGCACCGATGGGTTCTCTGGAAACACCATATATTTT. Supplemented by reference TRBV5-4 and TRBJ1-3, the full variable domain reads ETGVTQSPTHLIKTRGQQVTLRCSSQSGHNTVSWYQQALGQGPQFIFQYYREEENGRGNFPPRFSGLQFPNYSSELNVNALELDDSALYLCASSTDGFSGNTIYFGEGSWLTVV.

The V call is TRBV7-3, the J call TRBJ2-7; TRBD2 matches 13 bases. Germline values: CDR1 SGHTA, CDR2 FQGTGA. There are 14 residues in the CDR3. With 5 bases clipped from V and 7 bases from J, the junction kept 5 bases outside the gene matches. CDR3 residues: CASSSGLAGDEQYF. CDR3 bases: TGTGCCAGCAGCAGCGGACTAGCGGGAGATGAGCAGTACTTC.

This chain connects TRBV19 to TRBJ2-1; 10 positions match TRBD1. V lost 1 base, J lost 3 bases, and 0 bases stayed unmatched. This CDR3 comprises 15 residues. Germline CDR1 reads LNHDA; CDR2 reads SQIVND (reference sequence). This chain's CDR3 is CASSIGTGGYNEQFF. The CDR3 coding sequence is TGTGCCAGTAGTATAGGGACAGGGGGCTACAATGAGCAGTTCTTC.

This chain joins TRBV6-6 and TRBJ1-5; TRBD1 matches at 9 bases. The CDR3 has 14 residues. CDR1 and CDR2 (germline): MNHNY, SVGAGI (reference sequence). The ends lost 2 bases at V and 5 bases at J; junction bases unmatched: 1. The CDR3 here is CASSYTGGHQPQHF. The CDR3 DNA reads TGTGCCAGCAGTTACACAGGGGGCCATCAGCCCCAGCATTTT.

This clone was recorded a few times. The chain combines TRBV5-1 with TRBJ1-1, with D perhaps matching TRBD1 (5 bases). Germline CDR1 SGHRS, CDR2 YFSETQ. The CDR3 totals 14 residues. The ends were cut back, 3 bases at V and 6 bases at J, with 15 bases in the middle. The chain's CDR3 is CASSSTGGGSEAFF. The CDR3 DNA follows: TGCGCCAGCAGCTCTACCGGGGGAGGCTCTGAAGCTTTCTTT.

This clone was seen only once. V and J are TRBV6-1 and TRBJ1-2; D is undetermined. This CDR3 has 14 amino acids. CDR1 and CDR2 from the germline V gene are MNHNS and SASEGT. V lost 7 bases to trimming and J lost 2 bases, with 14 bases between them. The CDR3 region is CASILLGTNYGYTF. DNA for the CDR3: TGTGCCAGCATCCTTTTGGGAACCAACTATGGCTACACCTTC.

This chain uses TRBV7-2 with TRBJ2-3, with TRBD2 matching over 8 bases. The germline gives CDR1 SGHTA, CDR2 FQGNSA. The CDR3 contains 16 residues. V dropped 1 base and J dropped 5; count of bases not matched to a gene: 8. CDR3 sequence: CASSLDSGGSKDTQYF. CDR3 nucleotides: TGTGCCAGCAGCTTAGACTCGGGAGGGTCGAAAGATACGCAGTATTTT.

DNA of the CDR3: TGTGCCAGCTCACCGACACAGGCCGACGAAAAACTGTTTTTT. It yields the protein CASSPTQADEKLFF. J is TRBJ1-4 and V is TRBV18, with D perhaps matching TRBD1 (5 bases). The CDR3 sequence is 14 residues long. Germline assignment: CDR1 KGHSH and CDR2 LQKENI. Trimming took 3 bases from V and 8 from J, leaving 13 bases between them.

The rearrangement links TRBV7-2 to TRBJ2-5; 10 bases align to TRBD2. CDR3 length: 15 residues. Germline CDR1 SGHTA, CDR2 FQGNSA. Trimming took 5 bases from V and 5 from J; bases not matched to a gene: 8. The CDR3 loop reads CASSPQSGGEETQYF. The DNA for the CDR3 is TGTGCCAGCAGCCCGCAAAGCGGGGGGGAGGAGACCCAGTACTTC.

In its sample, this clone was seen a few times. One end of the junction does not line up with germline, which may come from a read error. The chain couples TRBV7-7 to TRBJ2-5, with TRBD1 identical over 11 bases. CDR3 length: 15 amino acids. CDR1 and CDR2 (germline): SSHAT, FNYEAQ (reference sequence). The CDR3 DNA follows: TGTGCTAGCAGCGAGGGGACAGGGGGACAAGAGACCCAGTACTTC. Its protein is CASSEGTGGQETQYF. Full variable domain (outside the CDR3, taken from reference TRBV7-7 and TRBJ2-5): GAGVSQSPRYKVTKRGQDVTLRCDPISSHATLYWYQQALGQGPEFLTYFNYEAQPDKSGLPSDRFSAERPEGSISTLTIQRTEQRDSAMYRCASSEGTGGQETQYFGPGTRLLVL.